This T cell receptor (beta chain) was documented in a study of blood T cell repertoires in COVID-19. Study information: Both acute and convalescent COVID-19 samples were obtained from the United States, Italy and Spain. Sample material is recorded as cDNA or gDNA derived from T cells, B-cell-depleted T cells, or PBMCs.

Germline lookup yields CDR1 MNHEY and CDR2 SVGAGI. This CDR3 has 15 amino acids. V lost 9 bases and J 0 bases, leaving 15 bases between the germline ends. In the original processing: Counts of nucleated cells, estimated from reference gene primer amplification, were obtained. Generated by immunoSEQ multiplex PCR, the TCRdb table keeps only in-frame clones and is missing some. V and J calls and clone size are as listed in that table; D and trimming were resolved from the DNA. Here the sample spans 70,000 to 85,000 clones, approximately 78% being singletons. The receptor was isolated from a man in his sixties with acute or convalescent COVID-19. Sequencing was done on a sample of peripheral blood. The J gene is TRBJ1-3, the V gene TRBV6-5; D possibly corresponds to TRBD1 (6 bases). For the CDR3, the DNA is TGTGCCAGTTGCAGCCTGGACAGCTCTGGAAACACCATATATTTT. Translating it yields CASCSLDSSGNTIYF.